What follows are 25 T cell receptor beta chains derived from one specimen sequenced in a study of CD8+CD57+ T cells in acquired aplastic anemia. All sequencing subjects had displayed CD8+CD57+ cell expansion on flow cytometry. Template material for TCR beta VDJ and CDR3 profiling consisted of genomic DNA. TCRdb recomputed calls from the reads with MiXCR, one row per CDR3 protein. The sample yields about 200,000 distinct CDR3 sequences, 55% to 65% seen once. Sequenced input: sorted CD4+, CD8+, or CD8+CD57+ T cells (not recorded which) from PBMCs. Receptors originate from a human donor with aplastic anemia.

CDR3: CASSRTGTSGETQYF. In DNA form, the CDR3 reads TGTGCCAGCAGCCGAACCGGGACCTCAGGAGAGACCCAGTACTTC. The V and J genes are TRBV25-1 and TRBJ2-5, with D possibly called TRBD1 or TRBD2 (5 bases each). Germline CDR1 is MGHDK and CDR2 is SYGVNS. The CDR3 is made up of 15 amino acids. With 6 bases removed from V and 4 bases from J, the gap between germline ends came to 18 bases.

The chain combines TRBV2 with TRBJ1-1; 8 nucleotides match TRBD1. Germline values: CDR1 SNHLY, CDR2 FYNNEI. There are 15 residues in the CDR3. With 6 bases clipped from V and 5 bases from J, the junction kept 11 bases outside the gene matches. CDR3: CASRRSFTGGTEAFF. In DNA, the CDR3 is TGTGCCAGCAGGAGAAGTTTTACAGGGGGGACTGAAGCTTTCTTT.

This clonotype was seen ten or more times. The chain carries TRBV7-6 and TRBJ1-6, with TRBD1 identical over 7 bases. The CDR3 has 13 residues. Germline CDR1 and CDR2: SGHVS and FNYEAQ. J gave up 7 bases and V 3 bases, and 0 bases lay outside the gene matches. The CDR3 here is CASSLTGNSPLHF. CDR3 DNA sequence: TGTGCCAGCAGCTTGACAGGGAATTCACCCCTCCACTTT.

DNA of the CDR3: TGCAGTGCTAGAGATCAGCCGGGACTAGCGATGTATGAGCAGTTCTTC. This codes for CSARDQPGLAMYEQFF. V is TRBV20-1 and J is TRBJ2-1; TRBD2 aligns across 10 bases. The CDR3 has 16 amino acids. The germline V gene has CDR1 DFQATT and CDR2 SNEGSKA (reference sequence). V shed 0 bases and J 8 bases; nucleotides not matched to a gene: 10.

The J gene is TRBJ2-1, the V gene TRBV19; D is ambiguous. The CDR3 covers 14 residues. V dropped 1 base and J dropped 4 bases, with 8 bases sitting between them. CDR1 and CDR2 from the germline V gene are LNHDA and SQIVND (reference sequence). This CDR3 reads CASSIGRGYNEQFF. Here the CDR3 DNA reads TGTGCCAGTAGTATAGGCCGCGGTTACAATGAGCAGTTCTTC.

This clonotype showed up many times. The CDR3 DNA reads as TGTGCCAGCAGTGATGGAGCCGTCGAAGCTTTCTTT. Its protein product is CASSDGAVEAFF. This sequence joins TRBV6-1 and TRBJ1-1, with D uncertain. V was cut by 3 bases and J by 8 bases, with 10 bases left in between. Per the germline V gene, CDR1 is MNHNS and CDR2 is SASEGT. The CDR3 contains 12 residues.

Turning to this clonotype: Without the conserved terminal phenylalanine or tryptophan, this CDR3 likely stems from a read error. The chain links TRBV6-9 to TRBJ2-3, with a weak D call TRBD1 (6 bases). With 6 bases removed from V and 8 bases from J, the gap between germline ends came to 24 bases. CDR3 length equals 16 residues. Germline lookup yields CDR1 MNHGY and CDR2 SVAAGI. CDR3 in DNA: TGTGCCAGCAGGCTACAGGGTAGCAGTGTCAGTGGTACGCAGTATCTT. It encodes CASRLQGSSVSGTQYL.

The gene calls are TRBV2 and TRBJ1-3; tentatively, D is TRBD1 (6 bases). The CDR3 sequence is 16 residues long. The germline V gene encodes CDR1 SNHLY and CDR2 FYNNEI. Trimming left V 6 bases short and J 0 bases short, with 15 bases between. The CDR3 protein is CASRGSTGRSGNTIYF. In DNA form, the CDR3 reads TGTGCCAGCAGAGGTTCGACAGGCCGCTCTGGAAACACCATATATTTT. The variable domain in full, completed from reference TRBV2 and TRBJ1-3, reads EPEVTQTPSHQVTQMGQEVILRCVPISNHLYFYWYRQILGQKVEFLVSFYNNEISEKSEIFDDQFSVERPDGSNFTLKIRSTKLEDSAMYFCASRGSTGRSGNTIYFGEGSWLTVV.

V usage is TRBV12-3 or TRBV12-4 and J usage is TRBJ2-2; TRBD1 might be the D (5 bases). Trimming stripped 5 bases from V and 8 bases from J, with 15 bases between. The CDR3 runs 14 residues. The CDR3 nucleotides read TGTGCCAGCAGTCGTGGACACGCTTCTGGGGAGCTGTTTTTT. It specifies CASSRGHASGELFF.

The V call is TRBV4-2, the J call TRBJ1-6; no clear D. The V end lost 0 bases, the J end lost 12 bases, and 9 bases lay between the germline ends. The CDR3 loop spans 13 amino acids. Germline lookup yields CDR1 LGHNA and CDR2 YNFKEQ. This chain's CDR3 is CASSQDAGVPLHF. CDR3 bases: TGTGCCAGCAGCCAAGATGCGGGAGTACCCCTCCACTTT.

With regard to this clonotype: With a much larger clone just one base away, this may be a read error. The V call is TRBV19, the J call TRBJ2-3, with 9 bases matching TRBD2. The V and J ends lost 10 bases and 1 base, in that order; junction bases with no gene match: 15. The CDR3 has 17 amino acids. The V gene's germline CDR1 is LNHDA and CDR2 SQIVND (reference sequence). The CDR3 sequence is CATTPRRGGARTDTQYF. CDR3 DNA sequence: TGTGCCACCACCCCCCGGCGGGGGGGGGCGCGCACAGATACGCAGTATTTT.

This clonotype was picked up one time. This chain uses TRBV2 with TRBJ2-3, with no clear D. The germline V gene encodes CDR1 SNHLY and CDR2 FYNNEI. The CDR3 covers 14 residues. The ends were cut back, 7 bases at V and 2 bases at J, with 13 bases in the middle. CDR3: CASNVILATDTQYF. CDR3 bases: TGTGCCAGCAACGTAATACTTGCCACAGATACGCAGTATTTT.

The rearrangement links TRBV19 to TRBJ2-1, with a tentative D call TRBD1 (5 bases). The V and J ends lost 6 bases and 5 bases respectively, with 11 bases between them. Germline-derived CDR1 and CDR2 are LNHDA and SQIVND (reference sequence). This CDR3 is 13 amino acids long. Written as DNA, the CDR3 is TGTGCCAGTAGCACGACAGCCAACAATGAGCAGTTCTTC. Its translation: CASSTTANNEQFF.

V is TRBV19 and J is TRBJ1-5; D gene unclear. Germline CDR1 is LNHDA and CDR2 is SQIVND (reference sequence). The V end was cut by 1 base, the J end by 7 bases, with 14 bases between. The CDR3 runs 15 residues. CDR3 sequence (DNA): TGTGCCAGTAGTATAGTCGCCAGCTCGGGACAGCCCCAGCATTTT. Amino acids: CASSIVASSGQPQHF.

This rearrangement joins TRBV9 to TRBJ2-3; D remains ambiguous. The CDR3 covers 12 residues. V was trimmed by 3 bases and J by 3 bases, leaving 5 bases between them. CDR1 and CDR2 from the germline V gene are SGDLS and YYNGEE. This CDR3 reads CASSGHTDTQYF. DNA of the CDR3: TGTGCCAGCAGCGGCCATACAGATACGCAGTATTTT.

This clonotype occurred many times. V and J are TRBV19 and TRBJ2-7; no firm D call. The V gene's germline CDR1 is LNHDA and CDR2 SQIVND (reference sequence). This CDR3 has 15 amino acids. V dropped 3 bases and J dropped 0 bases, with 12 bases sitting between them. Here the CDR3 reads CASSIGHTSSYEQYF. For the CDR3, the DNA is TGTGCCAGTAGTATCGGCCATACGAGCTCCTACGAGCAGTACTTC.

The chain is built from TRBV2 and TRBJ1-5; D gene ambiguous. Trimming left V 0 bases short and J 2 bases short, with 11 bases between. Germline CDR1 SNHLY, CDR2 FYNNEI. This CDR3 has 16 residues. The CDR3 loop is CASSEALNIGNQPQHF. CDR3 coding DNA: TGTGCCAGCAGTGAAGCGCTTAATATAGGCAATCAGCCCCAGCATTTT.

The rearrangement joins TRBV7-3 to TRBJ1-1, with D unclear. Per the germline V gene, CDR1 is SGHTA and CDR2 is FQGTGA. This CDR3 is 15 amino acids long. The germline V and J ends were trimmed by 5 bases and 4 bases, with 17 bases remaining between them. CDR3 in DNA: TGTGCCAGCAGCCCCCGAACGGGGTTGGGCACTGAAGCTTTCTTT. The encoded protein is CASSPRTGLGTEAFF. Filled out from reference TRBV7-3 and TRBJ1-1, the complete variable domain reads GAGVSQTPSNKVTEKGKYVELRCDPISGHTALYWYRQSLGQGPEFLIYFQGTGAADDSGLPNDRFFAVRPEGSVSTLKIQRTERGDSAVYLCASSPRTGLGTEAFFGQGTRLTVV.

On this clonotype: The junction and the germline gene differ at one end; a read error may be behind it. J is TRBJ2-7 and V is TRBV24-1, with 8 nucleotides matching TRBD1. Per germline, CDR1 KGHDR and CDR2 SFDVKD. The CDR3 sequence is 13 residues long. The CDR3 region is CASSYSTGAQQYF. The CDR3 bases are TGTGCCAGCAGTTACTCGACAGGGGCCCAGCAGTACTTC.

The chain employs TRBV20-1 and TRBJ2-1; TRBD2 agrees at 10 bases. The CDR3 totals 15 residues. The J segment lost 7 bases and the V segment lost 5 bases, leaving 11 bases of the junction unmatched. CDR1 is DFQATT, CDR2 SNEGSKA, per germline (reference sequence). The DNA of the CDR3 is TGCAGTGCTCGCCTAGCGGGGGCGATGTGGAATGAGCAGTTCTTC. Protein sequence: CSARLAGAMWNEQFF.

This chain connects TRBV20-1 to TRBJ1-5; a weak D match, TRBD1 (5 bases). The germline CDR1 and CDR2 sequences are DFQATT and SNEGSKA (reference sequence). The CDR3 sequence is 13 residues long. Trimming pared 7 bases from V and 0 bases from J, leaving 10 bases between. This chain's CDR3 is CSVTQGSNQPQHF. The DNA for the CDR3 is TGCAGTGTTACTCAGGGTAGCAATCAGCCCCAGCATTTT.

This clonotype was observed at least ten times. The rearrangement uses TRBV11-3 and TRBJ2-1, with 7 bases identical to TRBD1. V shed 4 bases and J 4 bases; nucleotides not matched to a gene: 1. This CDR3 has 13 amino acids. The germline V gene encodes CDR1 SGHNT and CDR2 YENEEA. As DNA, the CDR3 is TGTGCCAGCAGCTCACAGGGGTACAATGAGCAGTTCTTC. Translated, it gives CASSSQGYNEQFF. The full variable domain, rest sourced from reference TRBV11-3 and TRBJ2-1, is EAGVVQSPRYKIIEKKQPVAFWCNPISGHNTLYWYLQNLGQGPELLIRYENEEAVDDSQLPKDRFSAERLKGVDSTLKIQPAELGDSAVYLCASSSQGYNEQFFGPGTRLTVL.

This clonotype has at least ten counts. The V gene is TRBV7-9, the J gene TRBJ1-4; no reliable D call. Germline CDR1 is SEHNR and CDR2 is FQNEAQ (reference sequence). This CDR3 has 15 amino acids. Trimming shortened V by 1 base and J by 0 bases, and 6 bases separated the two germline ends. CDR3 in amino acids: CASSLDQATNEKLFF. In DNA, the CDR3 is TGTGCCAGCAGCTTAGACCAGGCAACTAATGAAAAACTGTTTTTT.

This clonotype has a handful of counts. The chain recombines TRBV10-3 with TRBJ1-5, with D tentatively TRBD1 (5 bases). The V gene's germline CDR1 is ENHRY and CDR2 SYGVKD. V shed 8 bases and J shed 7 bases, with 9 bases lying between them. The length of the CDR3 is 11 residues. CDR3 DNA: TGTGCCATCGACGGGGGACAGCCCCAGCATTTT. Protein: CAIDGGQPQHF.

This clonotype was detected only a few times. This chain connects TRBV24-1 to TRBJ2-7; D remains unclear. CDR1 KGHDR and CDR2 SFDVKD come from the germline V gene. Trimming removed 3 bases from V and 5 bases from J, with 13 bases in between. There are 14 residues in the CDR3. CDR3 bases: TGTGCCACCAGTGATCGGTTACGGGTACACGAGCAGTACTTC. The encoded protein is CATSDRLRVHEQYF.